This TCR beta chain comes out of a study of blood T cell repertoires in COVID-19. Study background: In each case, the material was cDNA or gDNA derived from T cells, B-cell-depleted T cells, or PBMCs.

The repertoire was sequenced with immunoSEQ multiplex PCR; TCRdb's copy has only in-frame clones and lacks some. The sample includes under 200,000 clones, about 80% of them seen just once. Trimming took 1 base from V and 3 from J, leaving 10 bases between them. This CDR3 spans 16 amino acids. The germline gives CDR1 SGHTA, CDR2 FQGNSA. The origin of this receptor is a human donor with acute or convalescent COVID-19. The donor label of this sample is uncertain. The sample consisted of peripheral blood. This chain uses TRBV7-2 with TRBJ2-6; D gene uncertain. The DNA for the CDR3 is TGTGCCAGCAGCTTAGGCGGCGTGGGTGGGGCCAACGTCCTGACTTTC. Residues: CASSLGGVGGANVLTF.